The clone carrying this TCR beta chain was picked up a small number of times. Its antigen is undetermined. The CDR3 totals 16 residues. Germline CDR1 and CDR2: MNHEY and SVGEGT. With 6 bases removed from V and 3 bases from J, the gap between germline ends came to 18 bases. The data were taken from a study of T-cell reconstitution after alpha-beta-depleted transplantation in children. Notes on the study in general: Expanded graft clones numbering several hundred reportedly gave rise to alpha-beta T cells about two months after transplant. Recipient T cells and thymic progenitors that survived were the source of the high TCRbeta diversity seen at day 60 in some patients. One year post-transplant, T-cell counts and diversity were largely derived from T cells produced anew.

The TCRbeta library incorporated unique molecular identifiers. TCRdb reprocessed the PCR reads via MiXCR and lists one record per CDR3 protein. The sample includes 500,000 to 750,000 distinct CDR3 sequences, around 13% of them seen just once. The chain couples TRBV6-2 or TRBV6-3 to TRBJ2-1; no firm D call. This TCR derives from a male patient aged 10-17 years who had a stem cell transplant for acute myeloid leukemia, so the T cells may come from the graft donor. Sequences were derived from PBMCs, mostly from graft donor cells, sampled 360 days after TCRalphabeta/CD19-depleted stem cell transplant. CDR3 in DNA: TGTGCCAGCAGCACCCAGGAGAAAGGGTTCTACAATGAGCAGTTCTTC. Its translation: CASSTQEKGFYNEQFF.